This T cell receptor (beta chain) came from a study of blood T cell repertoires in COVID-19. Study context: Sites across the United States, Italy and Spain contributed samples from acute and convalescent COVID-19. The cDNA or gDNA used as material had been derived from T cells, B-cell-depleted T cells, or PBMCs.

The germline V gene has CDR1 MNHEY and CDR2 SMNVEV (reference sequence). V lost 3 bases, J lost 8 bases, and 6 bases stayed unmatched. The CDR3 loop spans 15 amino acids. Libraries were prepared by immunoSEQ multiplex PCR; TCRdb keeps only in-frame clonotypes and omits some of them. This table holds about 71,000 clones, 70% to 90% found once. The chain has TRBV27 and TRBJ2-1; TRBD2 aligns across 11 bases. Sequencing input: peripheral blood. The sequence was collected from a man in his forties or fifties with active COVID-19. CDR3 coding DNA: TGTGCCAGCAGTTTGGGTAGCGGGGGGGCCGATGAGCAGTTCTTC. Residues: CASSLGSGGADEQFF.